The entry that follows covers one T cell receptor (beta chain) sequence. Its target is unknown. An end of the junction differs from the germline gene, which may be a read error. These data originate in a study of tumor-infiltrating lymphocytes in primary liver carcinoma. For the study at large: Patients included men and women of 30 to 69 years. Study-level findings and limits: Tumor-adjacent and tumor-blood pairs overlapped less than tumor region pairs did.

CDR1 is SQVTM, CDR2 ANQGSEA, per germline. The CDR3 runs 19 residues. Without any cell sorting, about 19-30 mg of bulk tissue yielded co-extracted RNA and DNA. Using a constant-region primer together with ProtoScript II reverse transcriptase, TCR beta cDNA was made from about 500 ng of total RNA. Libraries for TCR beta were built through three nested multiplex PCR rounds, which together made up a slightly modified ARM-PCR procedure. TRBV1-TRBV30 forward primers and a C-beta reverse primer were used in the first two PCR rounds, which each ran for around 11 cycles. TCRdb ran MiXCR on the multiplex PCR reads and lists one entry per CDR3 protein. The sample holds tens of thousands of distinct CDR3 sequences, 65% to 80% seen once.

This TCR was sampled from a man aged 35-49 years with primary liver carcinoma and hepatitis B virus infection. The chain recombines TRBV29-1 with TRBJ2-5, with TRBD2 identical over 11 bases. The sequenced material came from liver tumor tissue from sampling region 1. Subset meaning: tumor region T1, superior pole. CDR3 sequence (DNA): TGCAGAGTTGAGGGGAGGCTAGCGGGAGGATCAAGGGGCCAAGAGACCCAGTACTTC. Amino acid sequence: CRVEGRLAGGSRGQETQYF.